The clone carrying this T cell receptor (beta chain) was counted at least ten times. The assay used deep level. In the authors' methods: Sequence data from immunoSEQ were junction-only and lacked quality scores; consequently, filtering differed. Profiled with immunoSEQ multiplex PCR; TCRdb holds only in-frame clones, not every one. The V and J calls and clone size come from that table; D and trimming were worked out from the DNA. The repertoire holds 450,000 to 500,000 clones, with 79% as singletons. None of the donors, who were healthy HIV-negative adults, had recently had acute infections or vaccinations. This CDR3 region has 16 residues. From germline, CDR1 is SGHAT and CDR2 FQNNGV. V lost 0 bases, J lost 3 bases, and 5 bases stayed unmatched. The sample comes from a study of shared clonotypes between healthy human individuals.

The clonotype was recovered from a woman in her 40s in good health. Some clones in this sample may be carry-over from other donors' samples. Sequencing was done on a sample of PBMCs. The rearrangement joins TRBV11-2 to TRBJ2-1, with TRBD2 matching over 7 bases. CDR3: CASSLDWLADYNEQFF. The CDR3 DNA follows: TGTGCCAGCAGCTTAGATTGGCTAGCGGACTACAATGAGCAGTTCTTC.